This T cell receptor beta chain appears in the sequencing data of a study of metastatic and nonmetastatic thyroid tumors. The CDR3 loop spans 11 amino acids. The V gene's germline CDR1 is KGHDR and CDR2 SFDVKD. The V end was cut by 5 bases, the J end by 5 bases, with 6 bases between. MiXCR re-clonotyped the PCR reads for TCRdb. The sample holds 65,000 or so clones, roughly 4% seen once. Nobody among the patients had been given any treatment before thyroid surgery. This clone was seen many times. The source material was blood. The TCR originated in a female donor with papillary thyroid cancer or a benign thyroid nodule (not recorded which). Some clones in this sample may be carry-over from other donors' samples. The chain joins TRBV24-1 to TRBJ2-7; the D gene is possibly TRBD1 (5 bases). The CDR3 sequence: CATSVGDEQYF. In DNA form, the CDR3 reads TGTGCCACCAGTGTAGGGGACGAGCAGTACTTC.